The 20 T cell receptor beta chains below were found in one sample sequenced in a study of vaccination and CD4 T cells after COVID-19. Cultured CD4+ T-cell DNA underwent Oncomine TCR Beta short-read sequencing. Each CDR3 protein is one row after TCRdb ran MiXCR on the PCR reads. This sample has roughly 14,000 distinct CDR3 sequences, with about two fifths found just once. Specified treatment: 10-day PBMC culture with coronavirus spike peptide pools or control peptides (ViraFEST assay). No antigens are known for them. The sample here was CD4+ T cells from blood, cultured in vitro, taken before SARS-CoV-2 vaccination. These receptor sequences come from a human donor who had recovered from COVID-19.

The J gene is TRBJ2-3, the V gene TRBV7-3; 7 bases align to TRBD2. The CDR3 is made up of 15 amino acids. The germline V gene has CDR1 SGHTA and CDR2 FQGTGA. With 2 bases clipped from V and 1 base from J, the junction kept 3 bases outside the gene matches. CDR3: CASSLGGSRTDTQYF. DNA of the CDR3: TGTGCCAGCAGCTTAGGCGGGAGTCGCACAGATACGCAGTATTTT.

The CDR3 coding sequence is TGTGCCAGCAGCCGAGGGCCGGGAGCAATGAGCAATCAGCCCCAGCATTTT. Its protein is CASSRGPGAMSNQPQHF. The V call is TRBV4-2, the J call TRBJ1-5; D is unresolved. V lost 4 bases and J 1 base, leaving 17 bases between the germline ends. Germline loops: CDR1 LGHNA, CDR2 YNFKEQ. CDR3 length: 17 amino acids.

This clonotype was seen a few times. The V and J genes are TRBV6-5 and TRBJ1-2, with D possibly TRBD1 on 5 matching bases. Germline CDR1 is MNHEY and CDR2 is SVGAGI. V lost 0 bases to trimming and J lost 4 bases, with 12 bases between them. The CDR3 extends over 15 amino acids. CDR3 bases: TGTGCCAGCAGTTACTCGAGGGGCCAGGTCTATGGCTACACCTTC. Translation gives CASSYSRGQVYGYTF.

The rearrangement joins TRBV20-1 to TRBJ2-3; D may be TRBD2 (6 bases). The CDR3 is made up of 15 amino acids. Looked up from germline, CDR1 is DFQATT and CDR2 is SNEGSKA (reference sequence). V lost 6 bases, J lost 0 bases, and 16 bases lay in between. Here the CDR3 DNA reads TGCAGTGCGACGGACTACCGAGGGAGCACAGATACGCAGTATTTT. Translating it yields CSATDYRGSTDTQYF.

This chain links TRBV21-1 with TRBJ2-7; the table's D call, TRBD1, was not checked against the DNA. TRBV21-1 is deemed a pseudogene. CDR3 length: 15 amino acids. The CDR3 DNA follows: TGTGCCAGCAGCCCCCGGGACGTCGGAATATACGAGCAGTACTTC. Translating it yields CASSPRDVGIYEQYF.

The V gene is TRBV20-1, the J gene TRBJ2-5, with D possibly TRBD2 on 5 matching bases. The CDR3 length is 14 residues. V was pared by 1 base and J by 5 bases, with 14 bases between. Germline V CDR1 and CDR2: DFQATT, SNEGSKA (reference sequence). The CDR3: CSARVSGSGETQYF. In DNA form, the CDR3 reads TGCAGTGCTAGAGTTTCGGGGAGTGGGGAGACCCAGTACTTC.

This clonotype was counted between two and nine times. This CDR3 reads CASSYAGNTEAFF. For the CDR3, the DNA is TGTGCCAGCAGTTACGCAGGGAACACTGAAGCTTTCTTT. The V gene is TRBV6-5, the J gene TRBJ1-1; D unresolved. The CDR3 spans 13 residues. Per germline, CDR1 MNHEY and CDR2 SVGAGI. V was clipped by 2 bases and J by 1 base, with 5 bases between them.

The chain recombines TRBV2 with TRBJ2-7; D tentatively fits TRBD1 or TRBD2 (7 bases each). The CDR3 contains 14 residues. Germline loops: CDR1 SNHLY, CDR2 FYNNEI. Deletions cut 5 bases from V and 2 bases from J, with 13 bases between. CDR3 sequence reads: CASSPGGGPYEQYF. CDR3 nucleotides: TGTGCCAGCAGTCCAGGGGGGGGCCCCTACGAGCAGTACTTC.

This sequence joins TRBV6-1 and TRBJ1-2; 7 bases are a match to TRBD1. CDR3 length equals 14 residues. The germline V gene has CDR1 MNHNS and CDR2 SASEGT. The V and J ends lost 6 bases and 6 bases, in that order; junction bases with no gene match: 10. The chain's CDR3 is CASRDPGQTNGYTF. CDR3 nucleotides: TGTGCCAGCAGAGATCCGGGACAGACTAATGGCTACACCTTC.

J is TRBJ1-5 and V is TRBV28, with TRBD1 matching 7 bases. Germline CDR1 reads MDHEN; CDR2 reads SYDVKM. Losses at the gene ends were 4 bases for V and 0 bases for J; bases not matched to a gene: 15. CDR3 size: 19 residues. The CDR3 nucleotides are TGTGCCAGCAGTTCGGACAGGTGGCCAAATGAGTATAGCAATCAGCCCCAGCATTTT. Protein product: CASSSDRWPNEYSNQPQHF.

V gene TRBV7-2 combines with J gene TRBJ1-5; no definite D call. Trimming removed 5 bases from V and 0 bases from J, with 11 bases in between. The CDR3 is 15 residues long. The germline gives CDR1 SGHTA, CDR2 FQGNSA. The CDR3 here is CASSVQRNSNQPQHF. The CDR3 region has the DNA TGTGCCAGCAGCGTGCAGAGAAATAGCAATCAGCCCCAGCATTTT.

The genes are TRBV7-2 and TRBJ1-5; perhaps TRBD1 as D (5 bases). The CDR3 runs to 15 residues. Germline V gene sequence: CDR1 SGHTA, CDR2 FQGNSA. The V gene lost 2 bases and the J gene lost 1 base, with 9 bases spanning the gap. CDR3 sequence reads: CASSLRWGSNQPQHF. In DNA form, the CDR3 reads TGTGCCAGCAGCTTAAGGTGGGGGAGCAATCAGCCCCAGCATTTT.

Notes on this clonotype: One end of the junction does not line up with germline, which may come from a read error. J is TRBJ2-5 and V is TRBV5-3; possibly TRBD1 for D (6 bases). TRBV5-3 is an ORF, and what it does is uncertain. The CDR3 extends over 15 amino acids. The CDR3 nucleotides read TGTGCCAGCAGCTTGAATCCGACAGGTCAAGAGACCCAGTACTTC. This gives the protein CASSLNPTGQETQYF.

This clonotype was recorded once. This rearrangement joins TRBV20-1 to TRBJ1-1, with D perhaps TRBD1 (6 bases). Germline V gene sequence: CDR1 DFQATT, CDR2 SNEGSKA (reference sequence). The CDR3 length is 14 residues. V was shortened by 1 base and J by 7 bases, with 16 bases between the two germline ends. CDR3 in amino acids: CSARARQATYEAFF. CDR3 bases: TGCAGTGCTAGAGCTCGACAGGCAACTTATGAAGCTTTCTTT.

The chain couples TRBV5-1 to TRBJ2-5; possibly TRBD1 for D (6 bases). The V and J ends lost 5 bases and 4 bases respectively, with 18 bases between them. The germline gives CDR1 SGHRS, CDR2 YFSETQ. The length of the CDR3 is 15 residues. The CDR3 DNA reads TGCGCCAGCAGAATCCAAGGGGGTTTAGGAGAGACCCAGTACTTC. It translates to CASRIQGGLGETQYF.

V is TRBV20-1 and J is TRBJ1-1, with D hard to call. This CDR3 is built from 12 residues. V shed 2 bases and J shed 5 bases, with 9 bases lying between them. Looked up from germline, CDR1 is DFQATT and CDR2 is SNEGSKA (reference sequence). The CDR3 region is CSARRTGTEAFF. The CDR3 region has the DNA TGCAGTGCTAGAAGAACGGGGACTGAAGCTTTCTTT.

This clonotype was observed a few times. The chain has TRBV20-1 and TRBJ1-1, with D possibly matching TRBD1 (5 bases). The CDR3 consists of 14 residues. The V and J ends lost 1 base and 1 base respectively, with 10 bases between them. The V gene's germline CDR1 is DFQATT and CDR2 SNEGSKA (reference sequence). The CDR3 DNA is TGCAGTGCTAGAGGTTTCCAGGGGAACACTGAAGCTTTCTTT. Protein: CSARGFQGNTEAFF.

This chain joins TRBV5-4 and TRBJ1-1; no clear D gene. The CDR3 has 14 amino acids. V was clipped by 4 bases and J by 5 bases, with 15 bases between them. Germline CDR1 reads SGHNT; CDR2 reads YYREEE (reference sequence). The CDR3 reads CASSPRLGMTEAFF. The CDR3 DNA sequence: TGTGCCAGCAGCCCCCGGCTGGGGATGACTGAAGCTTTCTTT.

This clonotype was counted only a few times. The chain employs TRBV7-8 and TRBJ1-2; no reliable D call. V was shortened by 0 bases and J by 5 bases, with 7 bases between the two germline ends. Germline V lookup: CDR1 SGHVS, CDR2 FQNEAQ. The CDR3 loop spans 13 amino acids. CDR3 amino acids: CASSLARTYGYTF. DNA of the CDR3: TGTGCCAGCAGCTTAGCCAGGACTTATGGCTACACCTTC. The full variable domain, in which reference TRBV7-8 and TRBJ1-2 provide the parts outside the CDR3, is GAGVSQSPRYKVAKRGQDVALRCDPISGHVSLFWYQQALGQGPEFLTYFQNEAQLDKSGLPSDRFFAERPEGSVSTLKIQRTQQEDSAVYLCASSLARTYGYTFGSGTRLTVV.

The CDR3: CASSYSFLWGHGYTF. The CDR3 nucleotides are TGTGCCAGCAGTTACTCGTTCCTTTGGGGTCATGGCTACACCTTC. This chain links TRBV6-2 or TRBV6-3 with TRBJ1-2; D unresolved. This CDR3 spans 15 amino acids. CDR1 is MNHEY, CDR2 SVGEGT, per germline. The ends were cut back, 0 bases at V and 6 bases at J, with 14 bases in the middle.